This TCR beta chain was identified during a study of human T cells and chemical hapten exposure (dated by TCRdb to about 2021). About the investigation overall: For sensitization, 2% DPC in acetone was applied to a 2 cm by 2 cm area of upper inner arm skin. Throughout the study period of roughly five months, patients also received therapeutic DPC doses to the scalp every week. Patch testing on the upper back used Finn chambers containing 0.01% DPC, with scoring done after 6 days according to International Contact Dermatitis Research Group standards. The patient cohort, mostly female, included alopecia areata with under or over 50% scalp involvement, alopecia totalis and alopecia universalis. The libraries were sequenced as a pool, and the TCR yield per sample differed mostly because of small variations in library volumes within the pool. In alopecia patients, the study followed how the peripheral blood TCR repertoire changed in vivo over primary and secondary sensitization to diphenylcyclopropenone (DPC), a hapten. Blood samples were taken from patients before sensitization (week 0) and at 2, 6 and about 24 weeks after DPC sensitization. Around 30 alopecia patients provided blood for TCR sequencing at one to four time points (pre-sensitization, 2, 6 and 24 weeks). Summary of the overall study and its limitations: Patch test score was positively correlated with the number of PT1 expanded TCRs, with significance at thresholds 8, 16 and 32 but not at 4. All patients had alopecia, a presumed autoimmune disease, so their immune response might differ from that of healthy individuals. After repeated subsampling, changes were observed in the strength of the expansion versus patch-test correlation and in the threshold at which the correlation became significant. Significantly more large CDR3 similarity clusters were formed by expanded TCRs than by pre-sensitization or healthy control sets, consistent with antigen-driven responses. DPC sensitization did not change the number of TCRs with a frequency above 1 in 1000, and there was no evidence of changes in global repertoire structure.

In this sample, this clonotype turned up a few times. Its binding antigen is unknown. No much larger clone exists at a distance of one base, and base qualities are not known. CDR1 and CDR2, per the germline V gene, are SGHTA and FQGNSA. V loses 5 bases, J loses 4 bases, and the germline ends lie 5 bases apart. CDR3 length: 11 amino acids, cysteine to phenylalanine. Only the CDR3 DNA is retained, 33 bases long and in frame from the first base. What this sample's time point label stands for: pre-sensitization, week 0. The treatment or condition label here, explained by the study, means: therapeutic diphenylcyclopropenone sensitization with weekly scalp DPC. Blood at each patch-test visit was drawn before the patch test was applied. Eligible patients were aged 18 to 70, diagnosed with alopecia, deemed suitable for DPC therapy, and excluded if pregnant. Total RNA was isolated from unfractionated whole blood collected in Tempus Blood RNA tubes.

Receptor libraries were prepared by RACE. Instrument used: NextSeq 500. Library preparation attached unique molecular identifiers to individual cDNA molecules for quantitative, reproducible TCR counting. Each blood RNA sample was used to sequence both TCR alpha and TCR beta chains. From the authors' description of their analysis: Samples had a median of 95,638 TCRs, with a range from roughly 23,224 to 700,000. The Decombinator software suite was used to annotate V, J and CDR3 in the TCR reads. Every sample was subsampled to the same number of TCRs (28,000) for the PS versus PT1 abundance plots. Expanded TCRs were defined as absent before sensitization and observed at least eight times at the 2-week time point. The public reads were run again by TCRdb, first through fastp at Q25 and then through MiXCR, and only productive beta chains were kept. All rows with the same CDR3 protein become a single entry with the most common DNA and genes. TCRdb's processing, not the authors', yielded these V and J calls. The sample has about 80,000 distinct CDR3 sequences on record, 14% of them singletons. The biggest ten clones account for approximately 4.6% of the sample.

The source material was whole blood, sampled in connection with sensitization to the hapten diphenylcyclopropenone (DPC). This chain is built from TRBV7-2 and TRBJ2-5; possibly the D gene is TRBD1, per 5 matching bases. The clonotype originates from a woman aged 45-65 years with alopecia areata. Some clones in this sample may be carry-over from other donors' samples. In nucleotide form, the sequence is TGTGCCAGCAGCACAGGAGAGACCCAGTACTTC. This encodes CASSTGETQYF.